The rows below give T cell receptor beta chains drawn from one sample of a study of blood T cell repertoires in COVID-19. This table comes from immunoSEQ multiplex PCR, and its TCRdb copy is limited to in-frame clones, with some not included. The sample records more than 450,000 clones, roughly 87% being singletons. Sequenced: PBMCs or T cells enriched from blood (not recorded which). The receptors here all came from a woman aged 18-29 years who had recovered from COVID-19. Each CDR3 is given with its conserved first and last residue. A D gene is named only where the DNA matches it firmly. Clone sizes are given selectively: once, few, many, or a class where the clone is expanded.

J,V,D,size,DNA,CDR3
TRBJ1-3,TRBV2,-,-,TGTGCCAGCGGCCTCGGGGGGGGAAACACCATATATTTT,CASGLGGGNTIYF
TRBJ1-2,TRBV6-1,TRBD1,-,TGTGCCAGCAGTGAAGCGACAGGGGGACACTATGGCTACACCTTC,CASSEATGGHYGYTF
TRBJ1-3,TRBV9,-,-,TGTGCCAGCAGCGTAGAATCAGCGGGGGCATACTCTGGAAACACCATATATTTT,CASSVESAGAYSGNTIYF
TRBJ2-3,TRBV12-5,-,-,TGTGCTAGTAGTGGATCGGGAGTGAACACAGATACGCAGTATTTT,CASSGSGVNTDTQYF
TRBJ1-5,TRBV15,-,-,TGTGCCACCAGCAGAGATTATGGAGGGTTGGACCAGCCCCAGCATTTT,CATSRDYGGLDQPQHF
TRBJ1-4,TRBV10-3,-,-,TGTGCCTCTCTCCCCGGACCCGGGATAGCAACTAATGAAAAACTGTTTTTT,CASLPGPGIATNEKLFF
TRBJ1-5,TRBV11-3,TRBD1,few,TGTGCCAGCAGATATATATCAGGGGGTCCTCCGTGTAGCAATCAGCCCCAGCATTTT,CASRYISGGPPCSNQPQHF
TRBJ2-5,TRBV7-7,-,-,TGTGCCAGCAGCTTAGGTCAGGGGGGCGGAGAGACCCAGTACTTC,CASSLGQGGGETQYF
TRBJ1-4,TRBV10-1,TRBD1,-,TGCGCCAGCAGGATCCGGGACAGGGGCCCTCCAACTAATGAAAAACTGTTTTTT,CASRIRDRGPPTNEKLFF
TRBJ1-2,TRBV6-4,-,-,TGTGCCAGCAGTGACCGCCAGAATGGCTACACCTTC,CASSDRQNGYTF
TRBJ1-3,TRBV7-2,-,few,TGTGCCAGCAGCACAACACCTGAGGTTGGAAACACCATATATTTT,CASSTTPEVGNTIYF
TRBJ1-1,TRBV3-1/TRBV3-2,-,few,TGTGCCAGCAGCCCTTCATCAAGAGGATTCAACACTGAAGCTTTCTTT,CASSPSSRGFNTEAFF
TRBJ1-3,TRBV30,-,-,TGTGCCTTTGAAGGAGTCATCTCTGGAAACACCATATATTTT,CAFEGVISGNTIYF
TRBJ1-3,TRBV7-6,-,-,TGTGCCAGCAGCCCGTCACAGCTCCACTCTGGAAACACCATATATTTT,CASSPSQLHSGNTIYF
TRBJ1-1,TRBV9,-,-,TGTGCCAGCAGCGTAGACAGGAACACTGAAGCTTTCTTT,CASSVDRNTEAFF
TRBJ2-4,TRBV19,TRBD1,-,TGTGCCAGTAGTCTGGGACAGGGGATTGTAGGCAAAAACATTCAGTACTTC,CASSLGQGIVGKNIQYF
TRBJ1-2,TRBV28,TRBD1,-,TGTGCCAGCAGTTCCACAGGGACAGGGATCAACTATGGCTACACCTTC,CASSSTGTGINYGYTF
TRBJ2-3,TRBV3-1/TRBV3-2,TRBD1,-,TGTGCCAGCAGCTACAGGGGGGAAGATACGCAGTATTTT,CASSYRGEDTQYF
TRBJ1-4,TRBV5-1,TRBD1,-,TGCGCCAGCAGCTCCCAGGGGGCTATACTGTTTTTT,CASSSQGAILFF
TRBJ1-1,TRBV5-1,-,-,TGCGCCAGCAGCTTAGTGCTATCCGGGGGCACTGAAGCTTTCTTT,CASSLVLSGGTEAFF
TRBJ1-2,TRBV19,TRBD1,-,TGTGCCAGTAGTCTTCGGACAGGGGATGGCTACACCTTC,CASSLRTGDGYTF
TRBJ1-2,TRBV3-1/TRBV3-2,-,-,TGTGCCAGCAGCTCGAAGGCAGGGCGTGGCTACACCTTC,CASSSKAGRGYTF
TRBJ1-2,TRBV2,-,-,TGTGCCAGCAGTTCAGGGTTGTATGGCTACACCTTC,CASSSGLYGYTF
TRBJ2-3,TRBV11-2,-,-,TGTGCCAGCAGCTTAGTGGCGGGGAAGGAGGCAGATACGCAGTATTTT,CASSLVAGKEADTQYF
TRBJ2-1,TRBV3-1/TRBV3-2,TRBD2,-,TGTGCCAGCAGCCCCCTTCTAGCGGGGGGCCGCAATGAGCAGTTCTTC,CASSPLLAGGRNEQFF
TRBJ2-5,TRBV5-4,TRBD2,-,TGTGCCAGCAGCTTGGAGGTGACTAGCGGGGGGGCCAGAGAGACCCAGTACTTC,CASSLEVTSGGARETQYF
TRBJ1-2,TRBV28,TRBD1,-,TGTGCCAGCAGTCCTATCGGGACAGGGGACTATGGCTACACCTTC,CASSPIGTGDYGYTF
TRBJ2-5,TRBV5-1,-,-,TGCGCCAGCAGCTCCTCCCGGGGCCAAGAGACCCAGTACTTC,CASSSSRGQETQYF
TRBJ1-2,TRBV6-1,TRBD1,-,TGTGCCAGCAGTGAAGGAGGGACAGGGGTTGGCTACACCTTC,CASSEGGTGVGYTF
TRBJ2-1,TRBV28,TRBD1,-,TGTGCCAGCAAGCTCATCGGACAGGACAATGAGCAGTTCTTC,CASKLIGQDNEQFF
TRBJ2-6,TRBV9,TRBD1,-,TGTGCCAGCAGCCCCCGGACAGGGGGTGCCCCTGGGGCCAACGTCCTGACTTTC,CASSPRTGGAPGANVLTF
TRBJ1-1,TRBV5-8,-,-,TGTGCCAGCAGCTTTCCAGGAGGTGGGCAACCTGAAGCTTTCTTT,CASSFPGGGQPEAFF
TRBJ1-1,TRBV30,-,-,TGTGCCTGGAGTGTCGAAGCGGCGAACACTGAAGCTTTCTTT,CAWSVEAANTEAFF
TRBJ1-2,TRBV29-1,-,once,TGCACGTCGGGGGAGGACTATGGCTACACCTTC,CTSGEDYGYTF
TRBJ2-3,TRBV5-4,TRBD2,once,TGTGCCAGCAACCCAAGGAGCGGGGGGGCAGATACGCAGTATTTT,CASNPRSGGADTQYF
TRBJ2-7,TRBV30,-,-,TGTGCCTGGGAATCCATCGGGGGCTCCTACGAGCAGTACTTC,CAWESIGGSYEQYF
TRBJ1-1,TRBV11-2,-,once,TGTGCCAGCAGCTTAATACAGACGAACACTGAAGCTTTCTTT,CASSLIQTNTEAFF
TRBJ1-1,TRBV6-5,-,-,TGTGCCAGCAGTTACTCGGGGGGAAGGGCTGAAGCTTTCTTT,CASSYSGGRAEAFF
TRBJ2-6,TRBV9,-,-,TGTGCCAGCAGCGTAGAACGAGCCTCTGGGGCCAACGTCCTGACTTTC,CASSVERASGANVLTF
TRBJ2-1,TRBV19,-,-,TGTGCCAGTAGTGGGTGGGGGGAGGATGAGCAGTTCTTC,CASSGWGEDEQFF
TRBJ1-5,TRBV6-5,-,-,TGTGCCAGCAAGCAGGGGCCGCTCGATCAGCCCCAGCATTTT,CASKQGPLDQPQHF
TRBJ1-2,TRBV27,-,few,TGTGCCAGCAGTTTAATGCAGGGAGGGGATGGCTACACCTTC,CASSLMQGGDGYTF
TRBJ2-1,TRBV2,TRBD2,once,TGTGCCAGCAGCCCCGGGACTACGGTCAATGAGCAGTTCTTC,CASSPGTTVNEQFF
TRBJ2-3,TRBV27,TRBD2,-,TGTGCCAGCCGAATCGAGCGGGGGAGAGATACGCAGTATTTT,CASRIERGRDTQYF
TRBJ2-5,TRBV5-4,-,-,TGTGCCAGCAGCTTGGAAGGAGACGGGGAGACCCAGTACTTC,CASSLEGDGETQYF
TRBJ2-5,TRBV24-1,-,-,TGTGCCACCAGTGATTTACGGGAGACCCAGTACTTC,CATSDLRETQYF
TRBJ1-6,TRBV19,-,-,TGTGCCAGTAGTGCCTCCCCGGGGAGTTCTAATTCACCCCTCCACTTT,CASSASPGSSNSPLHF
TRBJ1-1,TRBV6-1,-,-,TGTGCCAGCAGTGAAGCCCCAGGGCAGGGTGAAGCTTTCTTT,CASSEAPGQGEAFF
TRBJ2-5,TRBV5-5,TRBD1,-,TGTGCCAGCAGCCCGGACAGGGGGCGAGAGACCCAGTACTTC,CASSPDRGRETQYF
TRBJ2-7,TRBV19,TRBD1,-,TGTGCCAGTAGTACCCTTCGACAGGGCGACTCCTACGAGCAGTACTTC,CASSTLRQGDSYEQYF